The source of this TCR beta chain is a study of blood T cell repertoires in COVID-19. V lost 0 bases, J lost 5 bases, and 9 bases stayed unmatched. Germline lookup yields CDR1 SGHTA and CDR2 FQGNSA. The CDR3 loop spans 18 amino acids. Only in-frame clones appear in the TCRdb table, and some are missing; sequencing was by immunoSEQ multiplex PCR. Of about 260,000 clones listed, around nine tenths are singletons. Sequencing input: peripheral blood. The gene calls are TRBV7-2 and TRBJ1-6; TRBD1 matches 8 bases. The TCR comes from a man aged 35 to 55 who had recovered from COVID-19. CDR3 sequence (DNA): TGTGCCAGCAGCTTAGCGGGGAACAGGGGGATCAATAATTCACCCCTCCACTTT. Protein: CASSLAGNRGINNSPLHF.